These 24 T cell receptor beta chains originate from one sample sequenced in a study of control samples from healthy donors and cancer patients. Libraries were prepared by immunoSEQ multiplex PCR; TCRdb keeps only in-frame clonotypes and omits some of them. The table has around 100,000 clones, approximately 84% seen once. Sequenced sample: blood. The source is a woman aged 45-65 years in good health.

This rearrangement joins TRBV18 to TRBJ1-3; TRBD1 aligns across 9 bases. Germline V gives CDR1 KGHSH, CDR2 LQKENI. The V and J ends lost 2 bases and 2 bases, in that order; junction bases with no gene match: 10. The CDR3 contains 18 residues. The CDR3 sequence: CASSPKGPYRGPGNTIYF. The DNA of the CDR3 is TGTGCCAGCTCACCAAAAGGCCCGTACAGGGGGCCTGGAAACACCATATATTTT.

The V and J genes are TRBV6-5 and TRBJ1-4; 12 positions match TRBD1. Germline CDR1 MNHEY, CDR2 SVGAGI. V was pared by 2 bases and J by 11 bases, with 6 bases of the junction left unmatched. CDR3 length: 15 amino acids. In DNA form, the CDR3 reads TGTGCCAGCAGTTACAAGGGACAGGGGGCTGAGAAACTGTTTTTT. Translating it yields CASSYKGQGAEKLFF.

V gene TRBV18 combines with J gene TRBJ2-2; a possible D gene is TRBD1 (6 bases). The V end was cut by 2 bases, the J end by 7 bases, with 14 bases between. CDR1 KGHSH and CDR2 LQKENI come from the germline V gene. CDR3 length: 15 amino acids. This CDR3 is CASSPIGQNVGELFF. DNA for the CDR3: TGTGCCAGCTCACCAATCGGACAGAATGTCGGGGAGCTGTTTTTT.

The chain couples TRBV2 to TRBJ2-1, with 9 bases fitting TRBD2. V was pared by 1 base and J by 7 bases, with 5 bases of the junction left unmatched. CDR3 length: 15 amino acids. Germline CDR1 is SNHLY and CDR2 is FYNNEI. CDR3 sequence reads: CASSEEGLAGNEQFF. DNA for the CDR3: TGTGCCAGCAGTGAAGAGGGACTAGCCGGGAATGAGCAGTTCTTC. Filled out from reference TRBV2 and TRBJ2-1, the complete variable domain reads EPEVTQTPSHQVTQMGQEVILRCVPISNHLYFYWYRQILGQKVEFLVSFYNNEISEKSEIFDDQFSVERPDGSNFTLKIRSTKLEDSAMYFCASSEEGLAGNEQFFGPGTRLTVL.

The V call is TRBV5-4, the J call TRBJ2-2; weak D call: TRBD1 (5 bases). V was pared by 0 bases and J by 1 base, with 7 bases between. CDR3 size: 15 residues. Germline values: CDR1 SGHNT, CDR2 YYREEE (reference sequence). The CDR3 nucleotides read TGTGCCAGCAGCTTGGCCGACAGGAACACCGGGGAGCTGTTTTTT. Its translation: CASSLADRNTGELFF.

This chain joins TRBV5-5 and TRBJ1-5; no clear D. Between the trimmed V and J ends, which lost 4 bases and 0 bases, there was a span of 14 bases. The V gene's germline CDR1 is SGHKS and CDR2 YYEKEE (reference sequence). CDR3 length: 16 amino acids. CDR3 region: CASSALPSNSNQPQHF. The CDR3 DNA reads TGTGCCAGCAGCGCGTTGCCGTCTAATAGCAATCAGCCCCAGCATTTT.

V gene TRBV10-3 combines with J gene TRBJ1-1; possible D gene TRBD1, 5 bases. Trimming cost V 7 bases and J 8 bases, with 14 bases left between them. CDR3 length: 12 residues. Per the germline V gene, CDR1 is ENHRY and CDR2 is SYGVKD. CDR3 protein: CAITRESGEAFF. CDR3 in DNA: TGTGCCATCACCAGGGAATCAGGAGAAGCTTTCTTT.

The chain employs TRBV2 and TRBJ1-2; D may be TRBD1 (5 bases). The CDR3 sequence is 12 residues long. Looked up from germline, CDR1 is SNHLY and CDR2 is FYNNEI. V lost 7 bases to trimming and J lost 6 bases, with 12 bases between them. In DNA form, the CDR3 reads TGTGCCAGCACCCCCAGGGTCAATGGCTACACCTTC. This gives the protein CASTPRVNGYTF.

The chain employs TRBV6-1 and TRBJ1-3; 9 nucleotides agree with TRBD1. Unmatched junction bases numbered 2, after V lost 0 bases and J lost 8 bases. This CDR3 is 14 amino acids long. Germline values: CDR1 MNHNS, CDR2 SASEGT. The CDR3: CASSEADRGDTIYF. The CDR3 DNA is TGTGCCAGCAGTGAAGCGGACAGGGGAGACACCATATATTTT.

V and J are TRBV6-2 or TRBV6-3 and TRBJ2-7, with D maybe TRBD2 (6 bases). This CDR3 comprises 16 residues. With 4 bases removed from V and 6 bases from J, the gap between germline ends came to 22 bases. The germline CDR1 and CDR2 sequences are MNHEY and SVGEGT. CDR3 DNA sequence: TGTGCCAGCAGTTTCCCCTGTGGGGAGGCCCCCTGCGAGCAGTACGTC. Translation gives CASSFPCGEAPCEQYV.

The V call is TRBV9, the J call TRBJ2-3; the D is unclear. Germline V gene lookup returns CDR1 SGDLS and CDR2 YYNGEE. The V end lost 4 bases, the J end lost 1 base, and 19 bases lay between the germline ends. There are 17 residues in the CDR3. The CDR3 region has the DNA TGTGCCAGCAGCACCTACTCGGGTGGTGGTGGCACAGATACGCAGTATTTT. It is translated as CASSTYSGGGGTDTQYF. Looking up the rest from reference TRBV9 and TRBJ2-3 gives the full variable domain: DSGVTQTPKHLITATGQRVTLRCSPRSGDLSVYWYQQSLDQGLQFLIQYYNGEERAKGNILERFSAQQFPDLHSELNLSSLELGDSALYFCASSTYSGGGGTDTQYFGPGTRLTVL.

The rearrangement joins TRBV6-5 to TRBJ1-1, with 8 bases lining up with TRBD1. Trimming at V came to 6 bases and at J to 0 bases, leaving 3 bases not matched to a gene. Per the germline V gene, CDR1 is MNHEY and CDR2 is SVGAGI. The CDR3 extends over 14 amino acids. As DNA, the CDR3 is TGTGCCAGCAGAATGGACAGGGTGAACACTGAAGCTTTCTTT. This encodes CASRMDRVNTEAFF.

The rearrangement links TRBV7-8 to TRBJ2-7, with 10 nucleotides matching TRBD1. Germline CDR1 SGHVS, CDR2 FQNEAQ. The CDR3 runs to 12 residues. The V and J ends lost 5 bases and 12 bases, in that order; junction bases with no gene match: 7. The chain's CDR3 is CASSRDRGRWYV. The CDR3 DNA sequence: TGTGCCAGCAGCCGCGACAGGGGGCGGTGGTACGTC.

In this sample, this clone turned up once. V gene TRBV5-4 combines with J gene TRBJ2-1; D gene ambiguous. In germline, CDR1 is SGHNT, CDR2 YYREEE (reference sequence). This CDR3 region has 17 residues. V was trimmed by 4 bases and J by 1 base, leaving 18 bases between them. The CDR3 DNA reads as TGTGCCAGCAGCCCTATGTACTCGAGAAGGTCCTACAATGAGCAGTTCTTC. Translating gives CASSPMYSRRSYNEQFF.

The chain links TRBV7-9 to TRBJ2-1; 10 bases map to TRBD2. This CDR3 contains 15 residues. Germline V CDR1 and CDR2: SEHNR, FQNEAQ (reference sequence). V shed 7 bases, J shed 2 bases, and the junction held 5 bases outside the gene matches. The CDR3: CASTQLAGPYNEQFF. In DNA, the CDR3 is TGTGCCAGCACGCAACTAGCGGGGCCCTACAATGAGCAGTTCTTC.

The V gene is TRBV6-5, the J gene TRBJ2-7, with a tentative D call TRBD2 (5 bases). The length of the CDR3 is 15 residues. Germline V CDR1 and CDR2: MNHEY, SVGAGI. Trimming pared 2 bases from V and 5 bases from J, leaving 16 bases between. DNA of the CDR3: TGTGCCAGCAGTTACGACGGGAACGTGCGAGACGAGCAGTACTTC. Its translation is CASSYDGNVRDEQYF.

The gene calls are TRBV4-2 and TRBJ1-1; the match to TRBD1 covers 9 bases. V shed 5 bases, J shed 10 bases, and the junction held 14 bases outside the gene matches. Germline V gene data show CDR1 as LGHNA and CDR2 as YNFKEQ. CDR3 length: 15 residues. The CDR3 DNA sequence: TGTGCCAGCAGCTCATGGACAGGGGCAGAAGAGGTAGCTTTCTTT. This codes for CASSSWTGAEEVAFF.

The chain combines TRBV5-1 with TRBJ1-2; D may be TRBD1 (6 bases). The length of the CDR3 is 17 residues. Germline V gene data show CDR1 as SGHRS and CDR2 as YFSETQ. Deletions cut 3 bases from V and 1 base from J, with 19 bases between. CDR3 protein: CASSWGIRRDNNYGYTF. The DNA for the CDR3 is TGCGCCAGCAGCTGGGGGATCCGCCGGGACAATAACTATGGCTACACCTTC. The entire variable domain, with the rest obtained from reference TRBV5-1 and TRBJ1-2, is as follows: KAGVTQTPRYLIKTRGQQVTLSCSPISGHRSVSWYQQTPGQGLQFLFEYFSETQRNKGNFPGRFSGRQFSNSRSEMNVSTLELGDSALYLCASSWGIRRDNNYGYTFGSGTRLTVV.

The J gene is TRBJ1-1, the V gene TRBV12-3 or TRBV12-4, with D perhaps matching TRBD1 (5 bases). The V gene lost 3 bases and the J gene lost 12 bases, with 11 bases spanning the gap. The CDR3 loop spans 11 amino acids. The CDR3 sequence is CASSFGTPPFF. The DNA for the CDR3 is TGTGCCAGCAGTTTCGGGACGCCCCCTTTCTTT.

This chain uses TRBV6-5 with TRBJ2-2; possibly TRBD1 for D (5 bases). CDR1 is MNHEY, CDR2 SVGAGI, per germline. Between the trimmed V and J ends, which lost 3 bases and 2 bases, there was a span of 10 bases. The CDR3 extends over 15 amino acids. CDR3 coding DNA: TGTGCCAGCAGTTATAGCAGGGTAAACACCGGGGAGCTGTTTTTT. Translated: CASSYSRVNTGELFF.

The rearrangement joins TRBV18 to TRBJ1-5, with D perhaps TRBD1 (5 bases). Per the germline V gene, CDR1 is KGHSH and CDR2 is LQKENI. The CDR3 is 16 amino acids. V dropped 6 bases and J dropped 0 bases, with 15 bases sitting between them. CDR3 sequence reads: CASSRGSPYSNQPQHF. The CDR3 DNA is TGTGCCAGCTCCCGGGGGTCCCCCTATAGCAATCAGCCCCAGCATTTT.

The chain uses TRBV9 and TRBJ1-5; D unclear. CDR3 length: 13 residues. Germline V gene data show CDR1 as SGDLS and CDR2 as YYNGEE. V was cut by 0 bases and J by 8 bases, with 9 bases left in between. The CDR3 bases are TGTGCCAGCAGCGTAGCTCCCCTGGAGCCCCAGCATTTT. Amino acid sequence: CASSVAPLEPQHF.

This clone turned up a few times. The V and J genes are TRBV19 and TRBJ1-1; the D is unclear. V was cut by 6 bases and J by 5 bases, with 19 bases left in between. This CDR3 has 15 residues. The germline V gene encodes CDR1 LNHDA and CDR2 SQIVND (reference sequence). CDR3 sequence (DNA): TGTGCCAGTAGCTCCCTCGGGAAAGGGATGACTGAAGCTTTCTTT. Translated, it gives CASSSLGKGMTEAFF.

This clone was found many times. V usage is TRBV5-4 and J usage is TRBJ1-2; TRBD1 matches at 7 bases. CDR3 length: 12 residues. Germline lookup yields CDR1 SGHNT and CDR2 YYREEE (reference sequence). V gave up 6 bases and J gave up 5 bases; unmatched junction bases: 4. The CDR3: CASTGTDYGYTF. As DNA, the CDR3 is TGTGCCAGCACTGGGACAGATTATGGCTACACCTTC.